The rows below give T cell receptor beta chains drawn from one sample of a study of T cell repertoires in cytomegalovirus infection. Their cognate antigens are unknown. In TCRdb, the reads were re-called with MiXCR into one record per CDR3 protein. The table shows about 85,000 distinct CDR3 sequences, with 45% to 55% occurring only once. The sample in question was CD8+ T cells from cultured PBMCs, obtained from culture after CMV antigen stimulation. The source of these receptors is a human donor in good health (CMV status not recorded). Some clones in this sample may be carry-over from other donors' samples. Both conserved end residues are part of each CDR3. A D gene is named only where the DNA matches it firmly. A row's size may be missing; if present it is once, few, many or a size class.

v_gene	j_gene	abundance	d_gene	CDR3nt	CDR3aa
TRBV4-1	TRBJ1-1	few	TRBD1	TGCGCCAGCAGCCAAGATCTAGGTGGCAGGGGGACTGAAGCTTTCTTT	CASSQDLGGRGTEAFF
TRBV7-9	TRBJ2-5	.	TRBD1	TGTGCCAGCAGCTTAATCAGGGGGTGGGGTCAAGAGACCCAGTACTTC	CASSLIRGWGQETQYF
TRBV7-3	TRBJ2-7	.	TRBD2	TGTGCCAGCAGCCCCGGACTAGCGGGAGGATTCGAGCAGTACTTC	CASSPGLAGGFEQYF
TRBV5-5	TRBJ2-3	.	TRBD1	TGTGCCAGCAGCTTGAGGACAGGGGGTTTAAGAGATACGCAGTATTTT	CASSLRTGGLRDTQYF
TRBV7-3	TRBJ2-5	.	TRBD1	TGTGCCAGCAGCTTAGGGACAGTTCCTGGGACCCAGTACTTC	CASSLGTVPGTQYF
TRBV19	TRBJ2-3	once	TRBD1	TGTGCCAGTGGGACAGGAGGCCCCACAGATACGCAGTATTTT	CASGTGGPTDTQYF
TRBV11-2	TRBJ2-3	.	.	TGTGCCAGCAGCCCCCGGGAGCGCTCCCAAGATACGCAGTATTTT	CASSPRERSQDTQYF
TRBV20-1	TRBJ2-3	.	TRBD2	TGCAGTGCTAGTGGTAGCGGGGCGACCACAGATACGCAGTATTTT	CSASGSGATTDTQYF
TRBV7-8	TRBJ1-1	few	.	TGTGCCAGCAGCTTAGGACCAGGGATGAACACTGAAGCTTTCTTT	CASSLGPGMNTEAFF
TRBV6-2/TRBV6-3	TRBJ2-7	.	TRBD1	TGTGCCAGCAGACACGACAGGGGGCGAGGGTACGAGCAGTACTTC	CASRHDRGRGYEQYF
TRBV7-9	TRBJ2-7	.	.	TGTGCCAGCAGCTTGGAGGGTAGGAGATACGTGGCTTACGAGCAGTACTTC	CASSLEGRRYVAYEQYF
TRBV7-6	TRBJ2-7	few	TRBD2	TGTGCCAGCAGCTTAGCCGAACTAGCGGGAGGCCACGAGCAGTACTTC	CASSLAELAGGHEQYF
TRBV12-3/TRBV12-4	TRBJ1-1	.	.	TGTGCCAGCAGCCAGGGGACTGAAGCTTTCTTT	CASSQGTEAFF
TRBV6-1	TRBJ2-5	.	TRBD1	TGTGCCAGCAGTGAATATGGGACAGGGGCATCAAAGACCCAGTACTTC	CASSEYGTGASKTQYF
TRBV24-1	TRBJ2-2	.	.	TGTGCCACCAGTGATCCTGACAGTAACACCGGGGAGCTGTTTTTT	CATSDPDSNTGELFF
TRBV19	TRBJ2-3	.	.	TGTGCCAGTAGTCCCCGTCATAGCGGCCGAGGCAATCCAGATACGCAGTATTTT	CASSPRHSGRGNPDTQYF
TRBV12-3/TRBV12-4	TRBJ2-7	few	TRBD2	TGTGCCAGCAGTACCCCCCGGAGCGGGGCCTTTTACGAGCAGTACTTC	CASSTPRSGAFYEQYF
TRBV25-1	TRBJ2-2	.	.	TGTGCCAGCAGTCTACAGGTACAGGGCAACACCGGGGAGCTGTTTTTT	CASSLQVQGNTGELFF
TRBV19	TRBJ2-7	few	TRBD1	TGTGCCAGTAGTATAGGGGCAGGGGGCGCTTCCTACGAGCAGTACTTC	CASSIGAGGASYEQYF
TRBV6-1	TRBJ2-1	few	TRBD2	TGTGCCACATTTAGCGGGAGGCGTTATGAGCAGTTCTTC	CATFSGRRYEQFF